The entry below describes one T cell receptor (beta chain). Its antigen remains unidentified. The sample originates from a study of CD8 T cells in ankylosing spondylitis. TCRdb re-called the 5' RACE reads with MiXCR, one entry per CDR3 protein. The sample has 200,000 to 250,000 distinct CDR3 sequences; 15% to 20% are singletons. Trimming left V 0 bases short and J 4 bases short, with 10 bases between. This CDR3 has 13 amino acids. CDR1 and CDR2 (germline): SQVTM, ANQGSEA. Study findings and constraints: Disease-linked clones were CD8+ and relatively rare in peripheral blood. Made up of fewer than 10 highly homologous variants, a TCR beta motif appeared characteristic of ankylosing spondylitis blood. Several of the motif variants were reported before in synovial fluid and blood from reactive arthritis. Reportedly, matched ankylosing spondylitis synovial fluid was significantly enriched for disease-linked clones.

The sequence came from a male donor with ankylosing spondylitis. The gene calls are TRBV29-1 and TRBJ2-7; D is undetermined. Specimen: blood, either unsorted or a sorted T cell fraction (not recorded which). The CDR3 sequence: CSVEDDFTYEQYF. Here the CDR3 DNA reads TGCAGCGTTGAAGACGACTTCACTTACGAGCAGTACTTC.